A single sample gave rise to the 5 T cell receptor beta chains below, sequenced in a study of OX40 agonist ivuxolimab in advanced cancers. Clones were read by immunoSEQ multiplex PCR, and TCRdb kept only the in-frame ones, dropping some. The sample includes about 72,000 clones, about 88% of them seen just once. Specimen: CD4+ or CD8+ T cells sorted from blood, collected in a trial of the OX40 agonist ivuxolimab. All receptors come from an adult with an advanced solid tumor such as melanoma, head and neck, liver or kidney cancer.

The rearrangement uses TRBV7-9 and TRBJ2-5, with D perhaps matching TRBD1 or TRBD2 (5 bases each). The end of the DNA fits TRBJ2-7 better, so the J call may be wrong. Germline V CDR1 and CDR2: SEHNR, FQNEAQ (reference sequence). This CDR3 has 12 amino acids. The CDR3, as DNA: TGTGCCGCCGGGACGGGACCCTACGAGCAGTACTTC. Amino acids: CAAGTGPYEQYF.

The chain carries TRBV9 and TRBJ1-2; no firm D call. Germline V lookup: CDR1 SGDLS, CDR2 YYNGEE. Trimming removed 7 bases at V and 5 bases at J, with 15 bases between. This CDR3 is 13 amino acids long. This CDR3 reads CASSPLMGYGYTF. The CDR3 DNA is TGTGCCAGCTCACCTTTAATGGGGTATGGCTACACCTTC.

V and J are TRBV6-1 and TRBJ1-3; no reliable D call. The germline V and J ends were trimmed by 3 bases and 5 bases, with 8 bases remaining between them. The CDR3 length is 13 residues. Germline CDR1 reads MNHNS; CDR2 reads SASEGT. DNA of the CDR3: TGTGCCAGCAGTGAGGGCAGCCGAAACACCATATATTTT. The encoded protein is CASSEGSRNTIYF.

This chain uses TRBV15 with TRBJ1-5; TRBD1 aligns across 8 bases. This CDR3 spans 15 amino acids. V gave up 5 bases and J gave up 4 bases; unmatched junction bases: 7. CDR1 and CDR2 from the germline V gene are LNHNV and YYDKDF (reference sequence). For the CDR3, the DNA is TGTGCCACCAGCGGCGACAGGGGCCCAAATCAGCCCCAGCATTTT. Amino acids: CATSGDRGPNQPQHF.

The chain carries TRBV6-1 and TRBJ2-5, with 10 bases that match TRBD1. Looked up from germline, CDR1 is MNHNS and CDR2 is SASEGT. J was trimmed by 4 bases and V by 3 bases; bases with no gene match: 2. This CDR3 comprises 14 residues. The CDR3 DNA follows: TGTGCCAGCAGTGAGACAGGGGGCAGAGAGACCCAGTACTTC. Protein: CASSETGGRETQYF.